These T cell receptor beta chains were read from a single sample in a study of control samples from healthy donors and cancer patients. Assay used: immunoSEQ multiplex PCR; TCRdb lists only in-frame clones, some missing. Here the sample spans 200,000 or so clones, just under 95% being singletons. Sample: blood. These TCRs come from a man between 50 and 59 years old in good health. Each CDR3 is given with its conserved first and last residue. Each record gives: clone size, V gene, D gene, J gene, CDR3 DNA, CDR3 protein. A D gene is named only where the DNA matches it firmly. Not all rows give a size; the values are once, few, many and, for expanded clones, a class.

abundance: NA; v_gene: TRBV20-1; d_gene: NA; j_gene: TRBJ1-4; CDR3nt: TGCAGTGCTAGTTCGATGTCAGGACGGAATGAAAAACTGTTTTTT; CDR3aa: CSASSMSGRNEKLFF
abundance: NA; v_gene: TRBV5-1; d_gene: NA; j_gene: TRBJ1-1; CDR3nt: TGCGCCAGCAGCCCCAGGGATCTGAGGGTTACGAACACTGAAGCTTTCTTT; CDR3aa: CASSPRDLRVTNTEAFF
abundance: NA; v_gene: TRBV11-2; d_gene: NA; j_gene: TRBJ2-1; CDR3nt: TGTGCCAGCAGCCCCGACGGGGTGCACAATGAGCAGTTCTTC; CDR3aa: CASSPDGVHNEQFF
abundance: NA; v_gene: TRBV28; d_gene: NA; j_gene: TRBJ2-6; CDR3nt: TGTGCCAGCAGTTTATCTGGGGCCAACGTCCTGACTTTC; CDR3aa: CASSLSGANVLTF
abundance: NA; v_gene: TRBV30; d_gene: NA; j_gene: TRBJ2-2; CDR3nt: TGTGCCTGGCAACAGGCCTCGTTCACCGGGGAGCTGTTTTTT; CDR3aa: CAWQQASFTGELFF
abundance: few; v_gene: TRBV19; d_gene: TRBD1; j_gene: TRBJ1-1; CDR3nt: TGTGCCAGTAGTGGCTACGGGACAGTGAACACTGAAGCTTTCTTT; CDR3aa: CASSGYGTVNTEAFF
abundance: NA; v_gene: TRBV14; d_gene: NA; j_gene: TRBJ2-1; CDR3nt: TGTGCCAGCAGCCAAGACGGATACTCAAGGGCCAATGAGCAGTTCTTC; CDR3aa: CASSQDGYSRANEQFF
abundance: once; v_gene: TRBV5-1; d_gene: NA; j_gene: TRBJ1-2; CDR3nt: TGCGCCAGCAGCTTGGCCGGTCAGAATGGCTACACCTTC; CDR3aa: CASSLAGQNGYTF
abundance: once; v_gene: TRBV29-1; d_gene: NA; j_gene: TRBJ1-2; CDR3nt: TGCAGCGTTGAGGCCCGAGGCTATGGCTACACCTTC; CDR3aa: CSVEARGYGYTF
abundance: NA; v_gene: TRBV6-6; d_gene: NA; j_gene: TRBJ2-2; CDR3nt: TGTGCCAGCAGTTACTTCGCGGCCGGGGAGCTGTTTTTT; CDR3aa: CASSYFAAGELFF
abundance: NA; v_gene: TRBV2; d_gene: TRBD1; j_gene: TRBJ2-1; CDR3nt: TGTGCCAGCAGTGAAGCGCCGGACAGGACCAAGGACAATGAGCAGTTCTTC; CDR3aa: CASSEAPDRTKDNEQFF
abundance: NA; v_gene: TRBV19; d_gene: NA; j_gene: TRBJ1-5; CDR3nt: TGTGCCAGTTACCAGCCAGGATTCAATCAGCCCCAGCATTTT; CDR3aa: CASYQPGFNQPQHF
abundance: NA; v_gene: TRBV18; d_gene: NA; j_gene: TRBJ2-1; CDR3nt: TGTGCCAGCTCAGCGCTCGATGAGCAGTTCTTC; CDR3aa: CASSALDEQFF
abundance: NA; v_gene: TRBV9; d_gene: TRBD1; j_gene: TRBJ2-5; CDR3nt: TGTGCCAGCAGCGTACAGGGGGTTTCGGAAGGAGAGACCCAGTACTTC; CDR3aa: CASSVQGVSEGETQYF
abundance: NA; v_gene: TRBV7-9; d_gene: NA; j_gene: TRBJ1-2; CDR3nt: TGTGCCAGCAGCTTAGTTACCCCAGGGAACTATGGCTACACCTTC; CDR3aa: CASSLVTPGNYGYTF
abundance: NA; v_gene: TRBV2; d_gene: NA; j_gene: TRBJ1-5; CDR3nt: TGTGCCAGCAATAGGGACAATAATCAGCCCCAGCATTTT; CDR3aa: CASNRDNNQPQHF
abundance: NA; v_gene: TRBV6-5; d_gene: NA; j_gene: TRBJ1-1; CDR3nt: TGTGCCAGCAGACCGCCAAACTTGAACACTGAAGCTTTCTTT; CDR3aa: CASRPPNLNTEAFF
abundance: NA; v_gene: TRBV18; d_gene: NA; j_gene: TRBJ2-2; CDR3nt: TGTGCCAGCTCACCCGGGCGGCCGGGGGACACCGGGGAGCTGTTTTTT; CDR3aa: CASSPGRPGDTGELFF
abundance: NA; v_gene: TRBV5-4; d_gene: NA; j_gene: TRBJ2-7; CDR3nt: TGTGCCAGCAGCCATCAAAACAGCTACGAGCAGTACTTC; CDR3aa: CASSHQNSYEQYF
abundance: NA; v_gene: TRBV3-1/TRBV3-2; d_gene: NA; j_gene: TRBJ1-6; CDR3nt: TGTGCCAGCAGCCAAGGACAGCTACCCTATAATTCACCCCTCCACTTT; CDR3aa: CASSQGQLPYNSPLHF
abundance: NA; v_gene: TRBV5-6; d_gene: NA; j_gene: TRBJ1-1; CDR3nt: TGTGCCAGCAGAGGTATTTCGAACACTGAAGCTTTCTTT; CDR3aa: CASRGISNTEAFF
abundance: NA; v_gene: TRBV6-1; d_gene: NA; j_gene: TRBJ1-1; CDR3nt: TGTGCCAGCAGTGAGAAGGGGATGAACACTGAAGCTTTCTTT; CDR3aa: CASSEKGMNTEAFF
abundance: NA; v_gene: TRBV6-5; d_gene: NA; j_gene: TRBJ1-2; CDR3nt: TGTGCCAGCAGTTACTCGACCGGGCTAGGAAACTATGGCTACACCTTC; CDR3aa: CASSYSTGLGNYGYTF
abundance: NA; v_gene: TRBV5-4; d_gene: NA; j_gene: TRBJ2-7; CDR3nt: TGTGCCAGCAGCTTGGGGATAGCCAGTAGGTCCTACGAGCAGTACTTC; CDR3aa: CASSLGIASRSYEQYF
abundance: NA; v_gene: TRBV7-9; d_gene: NA; j_gene: TRBJ2-3; CDR3nt: TGTGCCAGCAGCTTACACTATGCTAGCACAGATACGCAGTATTTT; CDR3aa: CASSLHYASTDTQYF
abundance: NA; v_gene: TRBV2; d_gene: NA; j_gene: TRBJ2-3; CDR3nt: TGTGCCAGCATTGATGGCAGGGCGAGGAGCACAGATACGCAGTATTTT; CDR3aa: CASIDGRARSTDTQYF
abundance: NA; v_gene: TRBV6-5; d_gene: TRBD1; j_gene: TRBJ1-5; CDR3nt: TGTGCCAGCAGCACAGGGGGTAATCAGCCCCAGCATTTT; CDR3aa: CASSTGGNQPQHF
abundance: NA; v_gene: TRBV27; d_gene: NA; j_gene: TRBJ1-5; CDR3nt: TGTGCCAGCAGTTCCCAAGCGGATCTGTGGAGCAATCAGCCCCAGCATTTT; CDR3aa: CASSSQADLWSNQPQHF
abundance: NA; v_gene: TRBV6-5; d_gene: NA; j_gene: TRBJ2-7; CDR3nt: TGTGCCAGCATCGCCGCCCCCAGCGGTGGGTACGAGCAGTACTTC; CDR3aa: CASIAAPSGGYEQYF
abundance: once; v_gene: TRBV7-9; d_gene: NA; j_gene: TRBJ2-2; CDR3nt: TGTGCCAGCGCCCCGGGGAACACCGGGGAGCTGTTTTTT; CDR3aa: CASAPGNTGELFF
abundance: NA; v_gene: TRBV6-5; d_gene: TRBD1; j_gene: TRBJ1-4; CDR3nt: TGTGCCAGCAGACAGGACAGGGGGCTCGAAAAACTGTTTTTT; CDR3aa: CASRQDRGLEKLFF
abundance: NA; v_gene: TRBV5-6; d_gene: TRBD1; j_gene: TRBJ1-5; CDR3nt: TGTGCCAGCAGCTCGACAGGGGCGGATGAGCCCCAGCATTTT; CDR3aa: CASSSTGADEPQHF
abundance: NA; v_gene: TRBV5-4; d_gene: NA; j_gene: TRBJ1-5; CDR3nt: TGTGCCAGCAGCTTGGCCGGAGCGAATCAGCCCCAGCATTTT; CDR3aa: CASSLAGANQPQHF
abundance: NA; v_gene: TRBV28; d_gene: TRBD1; j_gene: TRBJ1-1; CDR3nt: TGTGCCAGCAGTTTTGGCAGGGGGGCCACTGAAGCTTTCTTT; CDR3aa: CASSFGRGATEAFF
abundance: NA; v_gene: TRBV29-1; d_gene: NA; j_gene: TRBJ1-1; CDR3nt: TGCAGCGTTGACAGGGGAGGTACTGAAGCTTTCTTT; CDR3aa: CSVDRGGTEAFF
abundance: NA; v_gene: TRBV15; d_gene: NA; j_gene: TRBJ2-5; CDR3nt: TGTGCCACCAGCAGAGATACGGAGACCCAGTACTTC; CDR3aa: CATSRDTETQYF
abundance: NA; v_gene: TRBV7-2; d_gene: NA; j_gene: TRBJ1-5; CDR3nt: TGTGCCAGCAGCCCGAGAAATGGGGGGTTTCAGCCCCAGCATTTT; CDR3aa: CASSPRNGGFQPQHF
abundance: NA; v_gene: TRBV5-1; d_gene: NA; j_gene: TRBJ1-4; CDR3nt: TGCGCCAGCAGCTTGGCCCCCCAAGCGGGGTATGAAAAACTGTTTTTT; CDR3aa: CASSLAPQAGYEKLFF
abundance: few; v_gene: TRBV6-5; d_gene: TRBD1; j_gene: TRBJ2-5; CDR3nt: TGTGCCAGCAGTAAGGGACAGGGAGAAGAGACCCAGTACTTC; CDR3aa: CASSKGQGEETQYF
abundance: NA; v_gene: TRBV19; d_gene: NA; j_gene: TRBJ2-1; CDR3nt: TGTGCCAGTAGTATTGGCAGTATCTCTTACAATGAGCAGTTCTTC; CDR3aa: CASSIGSISYNEQFF
abundance: NA; v_gene: TRBV29-1; d_gene: NA; j_gene: TRBJ2-7; CDR3nt: TGCAGCGCCCAGGTCTCCTACGAGCAGTACTTC; CDR3aa: CSAQVSYEQYF
abundance: NA; v_gene: TRBV6-5; d_gene: TRBD2; j_gene: TRBJ2-3; CDR3nt: TGTGCCAGCAGTTACCGGGGGACTAGTCAGTATTTT; CDR3aa: CASSYRGTSQYF
abundance: few; v_gene: TRBV27; d_gene: NA; j_gene: TRBJ1-2; CDR3nt: TGTGCCAGCAGCCACCATATGATCTATGGCTACACCTTC; CDR3aa: CASSHHMIYGYTF
abundance: once; v_gene: TRBV7-2; d_gene: TRBD1; j_gene: TRBJ1-2; CDR3nt: TGTGCCAGCTCCCAGGACAGGGGGGGCTACACCTTC; CDR3aa: CASSQDRGGYTF
abundance: NA; v_gene: TRBV2; d_gene: NA; j_gene: TRBJ2-5; CDR3nt: TGTGCCAGCAGCCACCGTCGGGACGGGAACCAAGAGACCCAGTACTTC; CDR3aa: CASSHRRDGNQETQYF
abundance: NA; v_gene: TRBV28; d_gene: NA; j_gene: TRBJ2-1; CDR3nt: TGTGCCAGCAGTCCTCCAGGTGAGCAGTTCTTC; CDR3aa: CASSPPGEQFF
abundance: NA; v_gene: TRBV7-2; d_gene: NA; j_gene: TRBJ1-5; CDR3nt: TGTGCCAGCAGCTTACGGAGTCCCAACTCATATAGCAATCAGCCCCAGCATTTT; CDR3aa: CASSLRSPNSYSNQPQHF
abundance: NA; v_gene: TRBV28; d_gene: TRBD2; j_gene: TRBJ2-1; CDR3nt: TGTGCCAGCACCAGGCTGGTAGGACTAGCGGGGGGCCGTTACAACTACAATGAGCAGTTCTTC; CDR3aa: CASTRLVGLAGGRYNYNEQFF
abundance: NA; v_gene: TRBV6-5; d_gene: NA; j_gene: TRBJ2-7; CDR3nt: TGTGCCAGCAGCCGTGGCGGCGGGTCCTACGAGCAGTACTTC; CDR3aa: CASSRGGGSYEQYF
abundance: few; v_gene: TRBV7-8; d_gene: NA; j_gene: TRBJ2-7; CDR3nt: TGTGCCAGCAGTGATAGGGACGACAGCTCCTACGAGCAGTACTTC; CDR3aa: CASSDRDDSSYEQYF
abundance: NA; v_gene: TRBV9; d_gene: NA; j_gene: TRBJ2-2; CDR3nt: TGTGCCAGCAGCCCCACCAACACCGGGGAGCTGTTTTTT; CDR3aa: CASSPTNTGELFF
abundance: NA; v_gene: TRBV7-2; d_gene: NA; j_gene: TRBJ2-1; CDR3nt: TGTGCCAGCAGCTTATTCGGAAATGAGCAGTTCTTC; CDR3aa: CASSLFGNEQFF
abundance: NA; v_gene: TRBV5-1; d_gene: NA; j_gene: TRBJ1-5; CDR3nt: TGCGCCACTCGCGGTGGGCATCAGCCCCAGCATTTT; CDR3aa: CATRGGHQPQHF
abundance: NA; v_gene: TRBV5-1; d_gene: NA; j_gene: TRBJ1-5; CDR3nt: TGCGCCAGCAGCCAGGGACCCGAAGGCAATCAGCCCCAGCATTTT; CDR3aa: CASSQGPEGNQPQHF
abundance: NA; v_gene: TRBV9; d_gene: NA; j_gene: TRBJ1-5; CDR3nt: TGTGCCAGCAGCGCGCCAGGGGGCAATCAGCCCCAGCATTTT; CDR3aa: CASSAPGGNQPQHF